The 9 T cell receptor beta chains below come from one sample, sequenced in a study of shared T cell receptors in the human thymus. Some clones are missing from TCRdb's copy, which holds only in-frame ones; the method was immunoSEQ multiplex PCR. Seen here are 500,000 to 550,000 clones, around 78% observed once, and the top ten hold 0.013%. This same sample was also part of a study on human thymus T cells.

The sample taken for sequencing was thymocytes. The receptor source for this set is a boy younger than two with a congenital heart defect.

This chain uses TRBV5-1 with TRBJ2-6; 9 positions match TRBD1. Germline assignment: CDR1 SGHRS and CDR2 YFSETQ. The V segment lost 0 bases and the J segment 0 bases; nucleotides outside the gene matches: 1. The CDR3 sequence is 17 residues long. The CDR3: CASSLGDRVSGANVLTF. The DNA for the CDR3 is TGCGCCAGCAGCTTGGGGGACAGGGTCTCTGGGGCCAACGTCCTGACTTTC.

The genes are TRBV9 and TRBJ1-1; 8 bases line up with TRBD1. After removal of 4 bases from V and 7 bases from J, the junction contained 9 bases not matched to a gene. CDR3 length equals 14 residues. CDR1 and CDR2 (germline): SGDLS, YYNGEE. CDR3 in amino acids: CASSPRTGKGEAFF. The CDR3 bases are TGTGCCAGCAGCCCCCGGACAGGGAAAGGTGAAGCTTTCTTT.

CDR3 nucleotide sequence: TGTGCCAGCAGTGCCCGGACAGGGGGCATGAACACTGAAGCTTTCTTT. Translating it yields CASSARTGGMNTEAFF. The chain joins TRBV6-1 to TRBJ1-1, with 11 bases fitting TRBD1. Looked up from germline, CDR1 is MNHNS and CDR2 is SASEGT. The CDR3 consists of 16 residues. Unmatched junction bases numbered 4, after V lost 4 bases and J lost 0 bases.

The gene calls are TRBV6-5 and TRBJ2-5; tentatively, D is TRBD2 (7 bases). Deletions cut 2 bases from V and 1 base from J, with 11 bases between. This CDR3 spans 15 amino acids. Germline CDR1 reads MNHEY; CDR2 reads SVGAGI. CDR3 region: CASSYRRGGQETQYF. CDR3 DNA: TGTGCCAGCAGTTACCGGAGGGGGGGCCAAGAGACCCAGTACTTC.

This clone showed up just once. The rearrangement uses TRBV12-5 and TRBJ2-7; D is unresolved. Germline values: CDR1 LGHNT, CDR2 FRNRAP. V lost 4 bases and J 6 bases, leaving 13 bases between the germline ends. The CDR3 consists of 13 residues. CDR3 bases: TGTGCTAGTGGTTGCGCCCCGAGGATCGAGCAGTACTTC. Its translation: CASGCAPRIEQYF.

V gene TRBV2 combines with J gene TRBJ2-3; D unclear. Germline values: CDR1 SNHLY, CDR2 FYNNEI. The ends were cut back, 4 bases at V and 1 base at J, with 15 bases in the middle. The CDR3 extends over 16 amino acids. CDR3 sequence reads: CASSVTQRYGTDTQYF. The CDR3 coding sequence is TGTGCCAGCAGTGTCACCCAGCGCTACGGCACAGATACGCAGTATTTT.

The chain links TRBV6-6 to TRBJ2-7, with 9 bases identical to TRBD1. Trimming took 5 bases from V and 5 from J; bases not matched to a gene: 10. The CDR3 sequence is 15 residues long. Germline V lookup: CDR1 MNHNY, CDR2 SVGAGI (reference sequence). The CDR3 sequence is CASSNNRDRAHEQYF. The CDR3 nucleotides are TGTGCCAGCAGTAATAACCGGGACAGGGCCCACGAGCAGTACTTC.

The chain uses TRBV7-7 and TRBJ2-5; TRBD2 matches 9 bases. The CDR3 is 19 residues long. Germline V gene sequence: CDR1 SSHAT, CDR2 FNYEAQ (reference sequence). CDR3 in amino acids: CASSLSSGASGTWIETQYF. The CDR3 nucleotides read TGTGCTAGCTCCTTGAGCTCAGGGGCTAGCGGGACTTGGATAGAGACCCAGTACTTC. Looking up the rest from reference TRBV7-7 and TRBJ2-5 gives the full variable domain: GAGVSQSPRYKVTKRGQDVTLRCDPISSHATLYWYQQALGQGPEFLTYFNYEAQPDKSGLPSDRFSAERPEGSISTLTIQRTEQRDSAMYRCASSLSSGASGTWIETQYFGPGTRLLVL.

This chain connects TRBV14 to TRBJ1-2; 7 bases match TRBD1. CDR3 length equals 14 residues. The germline V gene has CDR1 SGHDN and CDR2 FVKESK. The V and J ends lost 8 bases and 4 bases, in that order; junction bases with no gene match: 10. CDR3 residues: CASGDTGQLYGYTF. The CDR3 DNA is TGTGCCAGCGGCGACACGGGACAGCTCTATGGCTACACCTTC.